Listed below are T cell receptor beta chains from one sample, sequenced in a study of cytomegalovirus exposure and HLA in healthy donors. TCRdb keeps only in-frame clones here, not all; method: immunoSEQ multiplex PCR. The table shows some 170,000 clones, with over 85% occurring only once. Material: PBMCs. The origin of the receptors is a man aged 18 to 30 in good health and CMV-seropositive. The CDR3 runs from the conserved cysteine through the conserved F or W. Fields, in order: V gene, J gene, clone size, D gene, CDR3 DNA, CDR3 protein. A D gene is named only where the DNA matches it firmly. Clone size is given for some rows only: seen once, a few or many times, or a class if the clone is expanded.

>TRBV27|TRBJ2-7|.|.
TGTGCCAGCAGTTCAACACAGGGAATTACCTACGAGCAGTACTTC
CASSSTQGITYEQYF
>TRBV27|TRBJ2-6|.|TRBD1
TGTGCCAGCAGTCTACGGGGGACAGGGGCCTTCTCTGGGGCCAACGTCCTGACTTTC
CASSLRGTGAFSGANVLTF
>TRBV2|TRBJ1-5|.|.
TGTGCCAGCAGTGTTAACAGGATAAGCAATCAGCCCCAGCATTTT
CASSVNRISNQPQHF
>TRBV27|TRBJ2-7|.|TRBD1
TGTGCCAGCAGTTTGAGACAGGGTAGGTCCTACGAGCAGTACTTC
CASSLRQGRSYEQYF
>TRBV25-1|TRBJ1-1|.|TRBD1
TGTGCCAGCAGTGAAGGCTATCTGGACAGGGGGGCTTTCTTT
CASSEGYLDRGAFF
>TRBV6-1|TRBJ2-7|.|.
TGTGCCAGCAGTGCCCGACTAGACAGGGAGTCGTACTTC
CASSARLDRESYF
>TRBV23-1|TRBJ2-1|.|TRBD2
TGCGCCACTCCAGTAGGGGGCGGACTAGCGGGAGGGCCGGATGAGCAGTTCTTC
CATPVGGGLAGGPDEQFF
>TRBV6-6|TRBJ2-3|.|TRBD1
TGTGCCAGCAGTTACTCGGGACAGACAGATACGCAGTATTTT
CASSYSGQTDTQYF
>TRBV2|TRBJ1-2|.|.
TGTGCCAGCAGTGAAGCGCAGGTCCCGCGAGGCTACACCTTC
CASSEAQVPRGYTF
>TRBV19|TRBJ2-2|.|TRBD2
TGTGCCAGTAGTATCGGTGGGAGGGCCGATGGCGGGGAGCTGTTTTTT
CASSIGGRADGGELFF
>TRBV6-1|TRBJ2-4|once|TRBD1
TGTGCCAGCAGTGAACAGGGGGCTAACATTCAGTACTTC
CASSEQGANIQYF
>TRBV5-1|TRBJ1-2|.|.
TGCGCCAGCAGCTTGGGTTTAGCCTTACTCTATGGCTACACCTTC
CASSLGLALLYGYTF
>TRBV5-8|TRBJ1-5|.|.
TGTGCCAGCAGCCTCGGACAGTTTAGCAATCAGCCCCAGCATTTT
CASSLGQFSNQPQHF
>TRBV6-1|TRBJ2-7|.|TRBD1
TGTGCCAGCAGTGCGGGACAGGGAATTCGGTACGAGCAGTACTTC
CASSAGQGIRYEQYF
>TRBV10-3|TRBJ2-1|.|.
TGTGCCATCGGGCGACAGCAATACAATGAGCAGTTCTTC
CAIGRQQYNEQFF
>TRBV5-1|TRBJ2-1|.|.
TGCGCCAGCAGCTTGTTATTAGCGACCAACAATGAGCAGTTCTTC
CASSLLLATNNEQFF
>TRBV27|TRBJ2-7|.|TRBD2
TGTGCCAGCAGTTTATCGGGAGGTAGCGGGAGGACCAACTCCTACGAGCAGTACTTC
CASSLSGGSGRTNSYEQYF
>TRBV29-1|TRBJ2-3|.|TRBD1
TGCAGCGTGTACACCGGGACAGATACGGATACGCAGTATTTT
CSVYTGTDTDTQYF
>TRBV19|TRBJ2-7|.|.
TGTGCCAGTAGTATAACCCCCCCGGGGGTGAACTACGAGCAGTACTTC
CASSITPPGVNYEQYF
>TRBV5-1|TRBJ2-5|few|TRBD2
TGCGCCAGCAGCTGGACTAGCGGGAACCAAGAGACCCAGTACTTC
CASSWTSGNQETQYF
>TRBV5-1|TRBJ1-2|.|.
TGCGCCAGCAGCTTGGGGCAGGGCCTCTATGGCTACACCTTC
CASSLGQGLYGYTF
>TRBV27|TRBJ2-2|.|TRBD1
TGTGCCAGCAGTTTGTCGGACAGGGGACCTATCAACACCGGGGAGCTGTTTTTT
CASSLSDRGPINTGELFF
>TRBV29-1|TRBJ2-7|once|.
TGCAGCGTTGAAGATACCCAGAACTACGAGCAGTACTTC
CSVEDTQNYEQYF
>TRBV2|TRBJ2-3|.|.
TGTGCCAGCAAGAGGAGGGATCATACGCAGTATTTT
CASKRRDHTQYF
>TRBV11-3|TRBJ1-2|once|TRBD1
TGTGCCAGCGGGGGTCTACTAAGGACAGGGCCCAGCTATGGCTACACCTTC
CASGGLLRTGPSYGYTF
>TRBV11-2|TRBJ2-7|.|TRBD1
TGTGCCAGCAGCTTGGACAGGGGATACTCCTACGAGCAGTACTTC
CASSLDRGYSYEQYF
>TRBV14|TRBJ2-7|.|TRBD1
TGTGCCAGCAGCCAACGGTCCCGGGACAGGGGGCAGAGCTCCTACGAGCAGTACTTC
CASSQRSRDRGQSSYEQYF
>TRBV5-6|TRBJ2-7|.|TRBD1
TGTGCCAGCAGCGGACAGGGGGAACTCTACGAGCAGTACTTC
CASSGQGELYEQYF
>TRBV4-1|TRBJ2-1|.|.
TGCGCCAGCAGCCTCACCGGGAATGAGCAGTTCTTC
CASSLTGNEQFF
>TRBV27|TRBJ1-5|.|.
TGTGCCAGCAGTTTATCATCAGGGGTAATGGGTCAGCCCCAGCATTTT
CASSLSSGVMGQPQHF
>TRBV7-9|TRBJ2-1|.|.
TGTGCCAGCAGCAAGGACATGTCCTACAATGAGCAGTTCTTC
CASSKDMSYNEQFF
>TRBV5-4|TRBJ2-1|.|TRBD1
TGTGCCAGCAGCTTGTCCGGGACAGGGGGTAATGAGCAGTTCTTC
CASSLSGTGGNEQFF
>TRBV19|TRBJ2-1|.|TRBD2
TGTGCCAGTAGTATTACTAGCGGGGAACTAGGTGAGCAGTTCTTC
CASSITSGELGEQFF
>TRBV11-3|TRBJ2-2|.|TRBD1
TGTGCCAGCAGCTTAGCGGACAGGGCGAACACCGGGGAGCTGTTTTTT
CASSLADRANTGELFF
>TRBV5-6|TRBJ2-5|.|TRBD2
TGTGCCAGCAGTCCTAGCGGGAGCCAAGAGACCCAGTACTTC
CASSPSGSQETQYF
>TRBV5-1|TRBJ2-5|.|TRBD1
TGCGCCAGCAGCTTGGAAAGACAGGGGAGAGGAGAGACCCAGTACTTC
CASSLERQGRGETQYF
>TRBV6-1|TRBJ2-7|few|.
TGTGCCAGCAGAGTGGTAGGGGCTTTAAGTCCCGAGCAGTACTTC
CASRVVGALSPEQYF
>TRBV19|TRBJ1-1|once|.
TGTGCCAGTAGTATAGGCCGCAGCGACAACACTGAAGCTTTCTTT
CASSIGRSDNTEAFF
>TRBV1|TRBJ2-1|.|.
TGCACCAGCAGATCCTATGGACTAGCGGGGGGCAATGAGCAGTTCTTC
CTSRSYGLAGGNEQFF
>TRBV6-6|TRBJ1-1|.|.
TGTGCCAGCAGTTACGGTGGGTCGGGTAACACTGAAGCTTTCTTT
CASSYGGSGNTEAFF
>TRBV19|TRBJ1-2|.|TRBD1
TGTGCCAGTAAGCTCATAGGACAGGGACCCTATGGCTACACCTTC
CASKLIGQGPYGYTF